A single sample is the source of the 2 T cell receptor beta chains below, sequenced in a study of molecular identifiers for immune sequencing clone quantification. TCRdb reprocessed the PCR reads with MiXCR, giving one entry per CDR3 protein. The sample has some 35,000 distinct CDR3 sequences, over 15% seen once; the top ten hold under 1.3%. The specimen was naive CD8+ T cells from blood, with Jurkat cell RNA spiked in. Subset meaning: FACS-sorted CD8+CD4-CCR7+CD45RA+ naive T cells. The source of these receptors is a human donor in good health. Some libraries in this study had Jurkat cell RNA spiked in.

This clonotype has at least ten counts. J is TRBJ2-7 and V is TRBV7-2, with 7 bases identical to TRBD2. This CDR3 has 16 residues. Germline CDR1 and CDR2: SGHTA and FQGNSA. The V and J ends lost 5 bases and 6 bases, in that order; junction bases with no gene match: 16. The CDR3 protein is CASSKYVGLVSAEQYF. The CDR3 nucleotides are TGTGCCAGCAGCAAGTATGTCGGACTAGTCAGCGCCGAGCAGTACTTC.

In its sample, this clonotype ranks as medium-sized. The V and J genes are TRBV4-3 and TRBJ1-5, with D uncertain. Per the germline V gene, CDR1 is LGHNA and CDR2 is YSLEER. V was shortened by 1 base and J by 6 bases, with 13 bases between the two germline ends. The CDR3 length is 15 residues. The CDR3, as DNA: TGCGCCAGCAGCCAAGGTCTCGATGGAGGTCAGCCCCAGCATTTT. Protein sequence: CASSQGLDGGQPQHF.